The sequence of this TCR beta chain was determined in a study of T cell repertoires in cytomegalovirus infection. This clonotype came up many times. The germline gives CDR1 SGHTA, CDR2 FQGNSA. This CDR3 region has 15 residues. V lost 7 bases and J 6 bases, leaving 18 bases between the germline ends. TCRdb analysed the reads with MiXCR anew, one entry per CDR3 protein. Among around 190,000 distinct CDR3 sequences listed, roughly an eighth were seen once. The V gene is TRBV7-2, the J gene TRBJ1-4; tentatively, D is TRBD1 (6 bases). The source of this sequence is a human donor in good health (CMV status not recorded). Some clones in this sample may be carry-over from other donors' samples. The sample consisted of PBMCs. The CDR3 spells CASNQGPGPHEKLFF. The CDR3 DNA reads TGTGCCAGCAACCAGGGGCCAGGACCCCATGAAAAACTGTTTTTT. The entire variable domain, with the rest obtained from reference TRBV7-2 and TRBJ1-4, is as follows: GAGVSQSPSNKVTEKGKDVELRCDPISGHTALYWYRQSLGQGLEFLIYFQGNSAPDKSGLPSDRFSAERTGGSVSTLTIQRTQQEDSAVYLCASNQGPGPHEKLFFGSGTQLSVL.